Listed below are T cell receptor beta chains from one sample, sequenced in a study of graft-versus-host responses after intestinal transplantation. Their target antigens are unknown. This table comes from immunoSEQ multiplex PCR, and its TCRdb copy is limited to in-frame clones, with some not included. This table holds about 89,000 clones, 91% found once. Source: unstimulated CD4+ T cells sorted from spleen or lymph node cells, taken before intestinal transplant. These receptors were collected from a human donor who received an intestinal transplant. The CDR3 runs from the conserved cysteine through the conserved F or W. D genes are given only for firm matches.

D gene	J gene	V gene	CDR3 protein
TRBD2	TRBJ2-3	TRBV7-9	CASSLGGLAGYTDTQYF
TRBD1	TRBJ1-2	TRBV10-3	CAISGDSFNYGYTF
TRBD1	TRBJ2-3	TRBV5-6	CASSSDRGDTQYF
-	TRBJ1-4	TRBV19	CASTPRVTNEKLFF
-	TRBJ1-4	TRBV4-3	CASSQDLSGRLGEKLFF
-	TRBJ2-7	TRBV5-1	CASSLVLGAYEQYF
TRBD2	TRBJ2-3	TRBV4-3	CASSQLWESGGTDTQYF
TRBD1	TRBJ2-3	TRBV7-9	CASSWKWGQGSGTQYF
-	TRBJ1-5	TRBV18	CASSPRVQGGDQPQHF
TRBD2	TRBJ2-3	TRBV7-6	CASSLVVSGLAASTDTQYF
TRBD1	TRBJ1-5	TRBV6-4	CASSSTGGIGQPQHF
-	TRBJ2-7	TRBV19	CASSIEGRRDEQYF
-	TRBJ1-2	TRBV19	CASSKEAQVGHYGYTF
TRBD2	TRBJ2-1	TRBV19	CASSRMGLAGGRFRNEQFF
TRBD1	TRBJ2-7	TRBV27	CASRRQGNSYEQYF
-	TRBJ2-7	TRBV11-2	CASSLAHGERYEQYF
TRBD1	TRBJ2-7	TRBV30	CAWSATLFYRDSTYEQYF
-	TRBJ1-5	TRBV6-5	CASRATGWGQPQHF
-	TRBJ2-3	TRBV11-3	CASSPGTDTQYF
-	TRBJ2-2	TRBV2	CASSRDTQNTGELFF
-	TRBJ1-1	TRBV7-2	CASSLARVGDTEAFF
TRBD1	TRBJ2-7	TRBV9	CASSPGQGAYEQYF
-	TRBJ1-6	TRBV6-5	CASSYSRGGNSPLHF
-	TRBJ2-3	TRBV30	CAWSDVSDTQYF
TRBD1	TRBJ2-2	TRBV5-1	CASSLVGGGFGELFF
TRBD1	TRBJ2-3	TRBV29-1	CSVEIGTGVTDTQYF
-	TRBJ1-2	TRBV10-3	CAISGQDSYGYTF
-	TRBJ1-2	TRBV2	CASSEVTSSGYTF
TRBD1	TRBJ2-7	TRBV10-3	CAISGSTGESYEQYF
TRBD1	TRBJ1-5	TRBV12-5	CASGLTGVLEQPQHF
-	TRBJ1-1	TRBV7-6	CASSLVSGSTEAFF
-	TRBJ1-1	TRBV7-2	CASSLAGLNTEAFF
-	TRBJ2-1	TRBV30	CAWRSNSYNEQFF
-	TRBJ1-4	TRBV7-9	CASSLVPGPYEKLFF
-	TRBJ1-1	TRBV19	CASSIPGLTNTEAFF
TRBD1	TRBJ1-1	TRBV5-1	CASSLVGQGTEAFF
-	TRBJ2-3	TRBV6-5	CASSLQGADTQYF
-	TRBJ2-1	TRBV2	CASSPGGVGRNEQFF
-	TRBJ2-2	TRBV5-1	CASSSTNTGELFF
-	TRBJ2-7	TRBV19	CASSLQIGSYEQYF
-	TRBJ2-2	TRBV9	CASSPRLGPGTGELFF
TRBD1	TRBJ2-1	TRBV18	CASSPETGGAGNEQFF
-	TRBJ1-1	TRBV11-2	CASSLSMANTEAFF
-	TRBJ2-1	TRBV7-2	CASTRQVRGEQFF
-	TRBJ2-7	TRBV19	CASSSGGAAGEQYF
TRBD1	TRBJ1-1	TRBV27	CASSPQGGLTEAFF
-	TRBJ1-5	TRBV18	CASSPKGVQPQHF
-	TRBJ1-1	TRBV10-3	CAIKSGQLNTEAFF
-	TRBJ2-7	TRBV7-9	CASSFSPGSEQYF
-	TRBJ2-1	TRBV19	CASSMMAGAGGEQFF
TRBD1	TRBJ2-2	TRBV11-2	CASSSGTGMNTGELFF
-	TRBJ1-1	TRBV6-1	CASTLLQGGNTEAFF
-	TRBJ1-1	TRBV9	CASSVTPGAEAFF
-	TRBJ2-2	TRBV4-3	CASSYPGGLTTGELFF